Below are 10 T cell receptor beta chains sequenced from a single sample in a study of Graves' ophthalmopathy and Graves' hyperthyroidism. The study amplified TCR beta CDR3 regions using RNA transcripts. A first-round RT-PCR used HTBI primers, followed by a second-round multiplex PCR. TCRdb re-derived calls from the multiplex PCR reads in MiXCR, one entry per CDR3 protein. The sample contains about 240,000 distinct CDR3 sequences, about 46% of which appear only once. Source material: peripheral blood. These receptors came from an adult man with Graves' ophthalmopathy.

This clonotype was observed at least ten times. V gene TRBV2 combines with J gene TRBJ1-1; D is uncertain. V was shortened by 7 bases and J by 1 base, with 10 bases between the two germline ends. The CDR3 covers 13 residues. Germline CDR1 SNHLY, CDR2 FYNNEI. CDR3 DNA: TGTGCCAGCAACTCGGCAGAGAACACTGAAGCTTTCTTT. This gives the protein CASNSAENTEAFF.

This clonotype has more than one count but fewer than ten. The rearrangement links TRBV27 to TRBJ2-7; 11 nucleotides line up with TRBD2. V was pared by 6 bases and J by 5 bases, with 9 bases of the junction left unmatched. The germline CDR1 and CDR2 sequences are MNHEY and SMNVEV (reference sequence). The CDR3 spans 15 residues. The chain's CDR3 is CASRSLAGGRDEQYF. In DNA, the CDR3 is TGTGCCAGCAGATCCCTAGCGGGGGGTCGCGACGAGCAGTACTTC.

The sample holds a few counts of this clonotype. The rearrangement joins TRBV20-1 to TRBJ2-6; 11 nucleotides agree with TRBD1. CDR3 size: 15 residues. Germline CDR1 reads DFQATT; CDR2 reads SNEGSKA (reference sequence). This CDR3 reads CSAGTGGSGANVLTF. The CDR3 DNA follows: TGCAGCGCCGGGACAGGGGGCTCTGGGGCCAACGTCCTGACTTTC.

The CDR3 sequence: CASSEVGRAGLFF. The CDR3 DNA follows: TGTGCCAGCAGTGAAGTGGGCAGAGCAGGGCTGTTTTTT. V and J are TRBV25-1 and TRBJ2-2; no firm D call. Germline loops: CDR1 MGHDK, CDR2 SYGVNS. Trimming cost V 2 bases and J 13 bases, with 14 bases left between them. The CDR3 runs to 13 residues.

The J gene is TRBJ1-2, the V gene TRBV24-1; no definite D call. The CDR3 consists of 12 residues. Germline-derived CDR1 and CDR2 are KGHDR and SFDVKD. Between the trimmed V and J ends, which lost 5 bases and 0 bases, there was a span of 3 bases. The DNA for the CDR3 is TGTGCCACCAGTGTCGCTAACTATGGCTACACCTTC. Protein product: CATSVANYGYTF.

The chain combines TRBV5-1 with TRBJ2-5, with 9 bases that match TRBD2. Trimming at V came to 0 bases and at J to 3 bases, leaving 6 bases not matched to a gene. The CDR3 spans 16 residues. Germline loops: CDR1 SGHRS, CDR2 YFSETQ. CDR3 in DNA: TGCGCCAGCAGCTTGGATGGGCGGGGGGGCGAAGAGACCCAGTACTTC. It translates to CASSLDGRGGEETQYF.

Notes on this clonotype: Germline and junction disagree at one end, which may indicate a read error. The chain recombines TRBV10-2 with TRBJ2-7; D gene ambiguous. The CDR3 runs 14 residues. Germline CDR1 WSHSY, CDR2 SAAADI. The CDR3 protein is CASSQGGSAYEQYF. CDR3 coding DNA: TGTGCCAGCAGCCAAGGCGGTTCAGCCTACGAGCAGTACTTC.

This clonotype was seen a few times. This chain joins TRBV19 and TRBJ1-5; maybe TRBD1 (5 bases). CDR3 length: 16 amino acids. The germline gives CDR1 LNHDA, CDR2 SQIVND (reference sequence). Trimming pared 5 bases from V and 6 bases from J, leaving 20 bases between. The DNA for the CDR3 is TGTGCCAGTAGTCCCCTTGGTGGAGGGCAGGGTCAGCCCCAGCATTTT. This translates into CASSPLGGGQGQPQHF.

The chain joins TRBV6-2 or TRBV6-3 to TRBJ1-1, with D possibly TRBD1 on 5 matching bases. The CDR3 spans 15 residues. Deletions cut 6 bases from V and 1 base from J, with 15 bases between. Germline-derived CDR1 and CDR2 are MNHEY and SVGEGT. The CDR3 region is CASSQGAPRNTEAFF. In nucleotides, the CDR3 is TGTGCCAGCAGCCAAGGGGCCCCCCGGAACACTGAAGCTTTCTTT.

A note on this clonotype: Germline is not matched at one junction end, which may reflect a read error. The chain is built from TRBV15 and TRBJ1-2; 7 bases are a match to TRBD1. Germline V lookup: CDR1 LNHNV, CDR2 YYDKDF (reference sequence). This CDR3 region has 14 residues. CDR3: CTTSKDRAHYGYTF. In DNA, the CDR3 is TGTACCACCAGCAAAGACAGGGCTCACTATGGCTACACCTTC.